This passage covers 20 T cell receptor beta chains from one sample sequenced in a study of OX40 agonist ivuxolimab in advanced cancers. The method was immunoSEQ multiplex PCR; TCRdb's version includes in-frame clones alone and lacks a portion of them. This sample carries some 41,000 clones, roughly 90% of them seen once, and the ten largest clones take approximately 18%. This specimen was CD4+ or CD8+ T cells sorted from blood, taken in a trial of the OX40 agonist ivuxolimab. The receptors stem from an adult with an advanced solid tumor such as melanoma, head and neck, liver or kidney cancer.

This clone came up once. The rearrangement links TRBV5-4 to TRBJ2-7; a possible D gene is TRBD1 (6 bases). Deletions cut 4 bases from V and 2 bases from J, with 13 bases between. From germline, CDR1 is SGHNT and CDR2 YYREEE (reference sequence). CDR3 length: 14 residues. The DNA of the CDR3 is TGTGCCAGCAGCCAACCGGACAGCCCCTACGAGCAGTACTTC. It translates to CASSQPDSPYEQYF.

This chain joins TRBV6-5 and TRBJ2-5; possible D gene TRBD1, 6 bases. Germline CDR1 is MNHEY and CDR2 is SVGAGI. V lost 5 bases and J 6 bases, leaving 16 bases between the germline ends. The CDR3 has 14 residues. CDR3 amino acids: CASSEWGRGKTQYF. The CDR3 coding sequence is TGTGCCAGCAGTGAGTGGGGCAGGGGAAAGACCCAGTACTTC.

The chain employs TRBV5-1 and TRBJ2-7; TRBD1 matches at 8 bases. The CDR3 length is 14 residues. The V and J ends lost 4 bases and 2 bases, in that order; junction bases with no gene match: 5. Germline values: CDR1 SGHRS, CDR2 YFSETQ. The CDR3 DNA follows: TGCGCCAGCAGCCTCGACAGGGGTCCCTACGAGCAGTACTTC. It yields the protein CASSLDRGPYEQYF.

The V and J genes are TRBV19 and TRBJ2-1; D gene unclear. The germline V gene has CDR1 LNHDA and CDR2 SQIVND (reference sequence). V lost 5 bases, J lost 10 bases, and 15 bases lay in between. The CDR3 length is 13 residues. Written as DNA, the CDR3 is TGTGCCAGTAGTGAAAGGAGCAGTGTAGAGCAGTTCTTC. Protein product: CASSERSSVEQFF.

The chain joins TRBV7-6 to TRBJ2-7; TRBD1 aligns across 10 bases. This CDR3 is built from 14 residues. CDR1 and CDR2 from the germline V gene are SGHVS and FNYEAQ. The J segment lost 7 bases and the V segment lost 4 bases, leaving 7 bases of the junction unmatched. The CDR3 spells CASSWGQGSGEQYF. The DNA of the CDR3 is TGTGCCAGCAGCTGGGGACAGGGGTCTGGGGAGCAGTACTTC.

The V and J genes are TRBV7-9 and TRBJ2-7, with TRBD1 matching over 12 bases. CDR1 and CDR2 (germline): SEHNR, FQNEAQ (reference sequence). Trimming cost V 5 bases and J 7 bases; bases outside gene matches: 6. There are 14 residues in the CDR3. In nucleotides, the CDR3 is TGTGCCAGCAGCCAGGGACAGGGGGCGAGAGAGCAGTACTTC. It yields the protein CASSQGQGAREQYF.

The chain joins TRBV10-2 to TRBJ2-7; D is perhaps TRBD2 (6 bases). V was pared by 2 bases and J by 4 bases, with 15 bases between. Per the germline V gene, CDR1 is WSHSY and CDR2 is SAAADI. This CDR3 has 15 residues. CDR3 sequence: CASSEGWGERYEQYF. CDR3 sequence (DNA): TGCGCCAGCAGTGAGGGTTGGGGGGAACGATACGAGCAGTACTTC.

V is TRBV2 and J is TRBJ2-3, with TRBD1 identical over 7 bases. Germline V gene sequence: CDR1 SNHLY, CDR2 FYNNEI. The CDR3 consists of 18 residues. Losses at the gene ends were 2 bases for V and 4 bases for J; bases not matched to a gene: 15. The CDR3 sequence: CASSEQGGVTFNPDTQYF. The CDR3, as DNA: TGTGCCAGCAGTGAACAAGGGGGCGTAACATTTAATCCAGATACGCAGTATTTT.

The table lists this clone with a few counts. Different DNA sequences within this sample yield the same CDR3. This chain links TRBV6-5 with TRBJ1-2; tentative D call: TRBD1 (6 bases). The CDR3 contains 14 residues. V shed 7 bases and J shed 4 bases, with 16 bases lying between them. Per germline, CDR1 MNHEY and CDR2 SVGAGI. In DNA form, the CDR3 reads TGTGCCAGCAAGGCCCGGGGGGCTGGCTATGGCTACACCTTC. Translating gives CASKARGAGYGYTF.

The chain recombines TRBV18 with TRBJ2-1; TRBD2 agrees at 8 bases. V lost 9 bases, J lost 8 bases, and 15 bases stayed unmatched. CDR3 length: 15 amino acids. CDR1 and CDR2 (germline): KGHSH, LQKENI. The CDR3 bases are TGTGCCAGTCCTCCACCGGGGGGGGACTGGTATGAGCAGTTCTTC. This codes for CASPPPGGDWYEQFF.

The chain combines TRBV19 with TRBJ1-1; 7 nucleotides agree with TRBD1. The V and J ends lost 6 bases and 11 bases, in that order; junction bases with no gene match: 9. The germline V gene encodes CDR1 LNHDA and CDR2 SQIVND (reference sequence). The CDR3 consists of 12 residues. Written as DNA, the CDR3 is TGTGCCAGTAGGACAGCCGGGACAGAGGCTTTCTTT. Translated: CASRTAGTEAFF.

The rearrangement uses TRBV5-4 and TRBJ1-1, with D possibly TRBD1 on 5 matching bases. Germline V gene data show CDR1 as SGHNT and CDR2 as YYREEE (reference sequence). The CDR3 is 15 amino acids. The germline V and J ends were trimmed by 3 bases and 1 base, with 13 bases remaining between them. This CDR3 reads CASSSSTAPNTEAFF. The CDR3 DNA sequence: TGTGCCAGCAGCTCGTCGACAGCTCCGAACACTGAAGCTTTCTTT. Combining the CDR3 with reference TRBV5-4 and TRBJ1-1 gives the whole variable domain ETGVTQSPTHLIKTRGQQVTLRCSSQSGHNTVSWYQQALGQGPQFIFQYYREEENGRGNFPPRFSGLQFPNYSSELNVNALELDDSALYLCASSSSTAPNTEAFFGQGTRLTVV.

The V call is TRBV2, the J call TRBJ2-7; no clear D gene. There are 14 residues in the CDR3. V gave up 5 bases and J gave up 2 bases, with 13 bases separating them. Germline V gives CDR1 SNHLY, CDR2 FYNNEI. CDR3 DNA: TGTGCCAGCAGTCGACCAAGCACCCCCTACGAGCAGTACTTC. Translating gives CASSRPSTPYEQYF.

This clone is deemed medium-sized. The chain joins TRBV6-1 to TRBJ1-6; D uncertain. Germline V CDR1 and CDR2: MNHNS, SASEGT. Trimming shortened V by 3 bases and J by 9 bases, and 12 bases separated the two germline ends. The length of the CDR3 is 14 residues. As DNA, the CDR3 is TGTGCCAGCAGTGACACCGCCTTGATTTCACCCCTCCACTTT. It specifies CASSDTALISPLHF.

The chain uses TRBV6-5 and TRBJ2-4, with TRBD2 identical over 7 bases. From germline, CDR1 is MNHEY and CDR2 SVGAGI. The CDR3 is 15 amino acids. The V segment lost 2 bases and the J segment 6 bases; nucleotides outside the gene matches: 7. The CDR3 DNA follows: TGTGCCAGCAGTTACGCGGCGGGAGCCGGAAACATTCAGTACTTC. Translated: CASSYAAGAGNIQYF.

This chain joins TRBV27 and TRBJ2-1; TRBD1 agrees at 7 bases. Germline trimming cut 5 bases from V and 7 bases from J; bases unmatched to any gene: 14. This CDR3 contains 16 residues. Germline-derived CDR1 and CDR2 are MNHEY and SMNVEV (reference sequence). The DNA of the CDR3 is TGTGCCAGCAGTCATAGACAGGGTGGGAGAGTGAATGAGCAGTTCTTC. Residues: CASSHRQGGRVNEQFF.

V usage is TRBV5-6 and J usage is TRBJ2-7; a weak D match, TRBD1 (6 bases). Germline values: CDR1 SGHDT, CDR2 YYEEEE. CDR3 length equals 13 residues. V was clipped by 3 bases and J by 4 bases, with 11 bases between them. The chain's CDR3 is CASSYGDKYEQYF. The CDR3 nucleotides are TGTGCCAGCAGCTACGGGGACAAGTACGAGCAGTACTTC.

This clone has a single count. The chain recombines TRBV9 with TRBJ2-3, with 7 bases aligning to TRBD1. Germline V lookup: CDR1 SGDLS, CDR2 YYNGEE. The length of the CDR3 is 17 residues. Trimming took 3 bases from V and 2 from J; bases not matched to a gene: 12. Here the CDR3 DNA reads TGTGCCAGCAGCGCCCCCACTTCAGGGGGATACACAGATACGCAGTATTTT. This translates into CASSAPTSGGYTDTQYF.

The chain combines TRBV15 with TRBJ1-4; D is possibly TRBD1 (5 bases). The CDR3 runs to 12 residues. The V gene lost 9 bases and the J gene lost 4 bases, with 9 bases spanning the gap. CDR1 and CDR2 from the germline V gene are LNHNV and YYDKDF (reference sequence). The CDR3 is CATRQFNEKLFF. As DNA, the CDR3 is TGTGCCACGAGACAGTTTAATGAAAAACTGTTTTTT.

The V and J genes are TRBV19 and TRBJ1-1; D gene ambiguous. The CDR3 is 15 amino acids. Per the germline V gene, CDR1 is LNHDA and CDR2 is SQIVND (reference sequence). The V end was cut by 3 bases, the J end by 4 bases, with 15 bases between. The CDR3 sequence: CASSIWSGSGTEAFF. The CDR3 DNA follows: TGTGCCAGTAGTATCTGGTCTGGGTCCGGCACTGAAGCTTTCTTT.